This entry is about one TCR beta chain. Antigen specificity is unknown. The sample originates from a study of shared clonotypes between healthy human individuals. Study-level background: CD8 memory received one plate per donor, CD8 naive two, CD4 memory three and CD4 naive three. Findings of the study overall: Investigators collected only blood, and repertoires in tissues likely differ. Larger estimated richness was generally seen in naive subsets than in memory subsets.

The V gene's germline CDR1 is MDHEN and CDR2 SYDVKM. The V and J ends lost 8 bases and 0 bases respectively, with 11 bases between them. CDR3 length equals 14 residues. Selected positively for CCR7 and CD45RO-negative, naive CD8 cells excluded terminally differentiated effector memory CD45RA+ cells. The test was conducted at deep level. TCRdb keeps only in-frame clones here, not all; method: immunoSEQ multiplex PCR. The table lists about 2.2 million clones, approximately 92% of them singletons. The clonotype originates from a man between 18 and 29 years old in good health. Some clones in this sample may be carry-over from other donors' samples. Input material: naive CD8+ T cells from PBMCs. The rearrangement links TRBV28 to TRBJ1-5; D is ambiguous. CDR3 residues: CASRTVASNQPQHF. CDR3 coding DNA: TGTGCCAGCCGGACGGTGGCTAGCAATCAGCCCCAGCATTTT.